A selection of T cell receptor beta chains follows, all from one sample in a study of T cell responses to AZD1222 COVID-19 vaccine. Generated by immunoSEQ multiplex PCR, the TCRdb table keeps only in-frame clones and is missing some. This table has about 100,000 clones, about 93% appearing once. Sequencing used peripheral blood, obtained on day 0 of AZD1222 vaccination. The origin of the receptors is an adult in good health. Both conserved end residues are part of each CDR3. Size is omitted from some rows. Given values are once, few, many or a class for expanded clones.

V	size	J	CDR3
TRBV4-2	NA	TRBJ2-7	CASSQDLDYEQYF
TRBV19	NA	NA	CASSIASGTQYF
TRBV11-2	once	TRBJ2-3	CASSLREGNTDTQYF
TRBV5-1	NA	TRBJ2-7	CASSLGGTSGYEQYF
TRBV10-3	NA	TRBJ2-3	CAIGWAQGSSDTQYF
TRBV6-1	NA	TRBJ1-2	CASSDQGQGYTF
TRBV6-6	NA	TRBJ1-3	CASSVTGGWSGNTIYF
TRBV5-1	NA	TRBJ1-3	CASSADRGLGNTIYF
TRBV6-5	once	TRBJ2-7	CASSPRDRGYEQYF
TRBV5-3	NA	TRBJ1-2	CARSLGRQGRNYGYTF
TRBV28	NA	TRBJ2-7	CASSSPGLSYEQYF
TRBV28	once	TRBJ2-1	CASSSGTSEDEQFF
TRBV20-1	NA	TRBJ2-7	CSASSGGTSGDSYEQYF
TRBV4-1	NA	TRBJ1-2	CASSLPGRTLTGYTF
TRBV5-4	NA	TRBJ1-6	CASSRTDYNSPLHF
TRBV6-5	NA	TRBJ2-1	CASSRGLAGNEQFF
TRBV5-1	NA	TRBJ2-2	CASSLYHTGELFF
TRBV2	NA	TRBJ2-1	CASSGLAGGSGEQFF
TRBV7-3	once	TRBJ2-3	CASSLTGTSGSRATQYF
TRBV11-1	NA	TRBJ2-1	CASSLFETLYNEQFF
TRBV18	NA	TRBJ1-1	CASSPTTGALNTEAFF
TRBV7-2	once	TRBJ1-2	CASSRGQSYGYTF
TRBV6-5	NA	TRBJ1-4	CACAVEKLFF
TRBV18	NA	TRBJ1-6	CASSPQEVFIYNSPLHF
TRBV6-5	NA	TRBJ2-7	CASSPPGLAGEEYF
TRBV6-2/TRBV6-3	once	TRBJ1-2	CASSEDRGNYGYTF
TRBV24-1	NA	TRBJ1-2	CATSDNVGTGHGYTF
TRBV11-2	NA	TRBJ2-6	CASSLGGFGSGANVLTF
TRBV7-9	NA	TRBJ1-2	CASSLGGGPLPGGYTF
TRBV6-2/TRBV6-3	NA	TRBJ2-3	CASSKGQVLTSTDTQYF
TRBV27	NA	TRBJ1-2	CASSLSQGAYGYTF
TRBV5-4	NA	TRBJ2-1	CASSLWGNNEQFF
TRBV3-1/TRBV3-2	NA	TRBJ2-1	CASSQASGEQFF
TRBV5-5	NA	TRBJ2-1	CASSSLFGRAAEQFF
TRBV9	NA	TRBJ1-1	CASGPRVSDTEAFF
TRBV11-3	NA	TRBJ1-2	CASSLGGTYGYTF
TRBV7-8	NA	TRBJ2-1	CASTTLAYNEQFF
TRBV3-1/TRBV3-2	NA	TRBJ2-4	CASSQEVSGRTKNIQYF
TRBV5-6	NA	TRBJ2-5	CASSLTGEGETQYF
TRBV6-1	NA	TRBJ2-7	CASSELGQGPYEQYF
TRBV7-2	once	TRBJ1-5	CASSKAGHQPQHF
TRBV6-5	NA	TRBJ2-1	CASTDRGSYNEQFF
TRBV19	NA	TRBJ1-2	CASSFATDISGYTF
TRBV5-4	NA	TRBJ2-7	CASSPGTENYEQYF
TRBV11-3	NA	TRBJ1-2	CASSPRDLNYGGYTF
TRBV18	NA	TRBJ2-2	CASSPGLAGGGGELFF
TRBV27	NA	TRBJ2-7	CASSLSGGRRYEQYF
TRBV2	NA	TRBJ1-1	CASRRAEGLTEAFF
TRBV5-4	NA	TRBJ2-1	CASSLSGPTQFF
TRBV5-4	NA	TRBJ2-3	CASSLELAGGGGTQYF
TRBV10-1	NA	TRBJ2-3	CASSEGGPRDTQYF
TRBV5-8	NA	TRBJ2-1	CASSPWAVYEQFF
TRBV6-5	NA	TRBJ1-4	CASSPQEGGREKLFF
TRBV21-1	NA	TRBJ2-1	CASSKEGAGEREQFF
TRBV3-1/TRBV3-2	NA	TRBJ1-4	CASSQEGEKLFF
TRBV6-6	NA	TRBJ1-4	CASSYSGVGEKLFF
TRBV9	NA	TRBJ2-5	CASSSSAHRAETQYF